The next 8 T cell receptor beta chains were all read from a single sample in a study of human T cells and chemical hapten exposure listed by TCRdb under 2021. Libraries came from RACE. The data were produced on a NextSeq 500. In TCRdb, the public reads were trimmed at Q25 with fastp and aligned with MiXCR, with productive beta chains retained. When rows share a CDR3 protein, they turn into one entry using the most common DNA and genes. The sample table shows roughly 200,000 distinct CDR3 sequences, and 24% are seen once. The ten largest account for roughly 2.4% of the sample. The meaning of the sample's time point label: patch test 3, about 24 weeks after DPC sensitization. What the treatment or condition label conveys for this sample: therapeutic diphenylcyclopropenone sensitization with weekly scalp DPC. The sample was whole blood, taken in connection with sensitization to the hapten diphenylcyclopropenone (DPC). The receptors here all came from a woman aged 40-49 years with alopecia areata. Some clones in this sample may be carry-over from other donors' samples.

This clonotype has more than one count but fewer than ten. The chain joins TRBV10-1 to TRBJ2-7, with D hard to call. The V and J ends lost 2 bases and 3 bases respectively, with 8 bases between them. This CDR3 is 13 amino acids long. Germline values: CDR1 WNHNN, CDR2 SYGVQD (reference sequence). CDR3 in amino acids: CASSEETFYEQYF. The CDR3 nucleotides are TGCGCCAGCAGTGAGGAGACCTTCTACGAGCAGTACTTC.

This CDR3 reads CASSLVPSGPTGELFF. DNA of the CDR3: TGTGCCAGCAGCTTAGTTCCCTCCGGGCCTACCGGGGAGCTGTTTTTT. The chain combines TRBV7-2 with TRBJ2-2; D is unresolved. Germline CDR1 reads SGHTA; CDR2 reads FQGNSA. The ends were cut back, 1 base at V and 5 bases at J, with 14 bases in the middle. The CDR3 length is 16 residues.

This clonotype came up a few times. The chain employs TRBV15 and TRBJ2-7; 12 bases line up with TRBD1. The CDR3 contains 16 residues. Trimming cost V 0 bases and J 5 bases; bases outside gene matches: 5. CDR1 and CDR2 from the germline V gene are LNHNV and YYDKDF (reference sequence). Here the CDR3 DNA reads TGTGCCACCAGCAGAGATTTGGGGACAGGGGGCCACGAGCAGTACTTC. Residues: CATSRDLGTGGHEQYF.

This clonotype was counted a few times. The J gene is TRBJ2-6, the V gene TRBV29-1, with D maybe TRBD1 (6 bases). Between the trimmed V and J ends, which lost 4 bases and 2 bases, there was a span of 9 bases. CDR1 SQVTM and CDR2 ANQGSEA come from the germline V gene. This CDR3 has 14 amino acids. The CDR3 DNA reads as TGCAGCGTTGGGGGGCAACCTGGGGCCAACGTCCTGACTTTC. Its protein product is CSVGGQPGANVLTF.

This chain uses TRBV2 with TRBJ1-4, with D uncertain. The CDR3 sequence is 16 residues long. The V end lost 6 bases, the J end lost 0 bases, and 14 bases lay between the germline ends. The V gene's germline CDR1 is SNHLY and CDR2 FYNNEI. The CDR3 sequence: CASRKGRFATNEKLFF. The CDR3 bases are TGTGCCAGCAGAAAGGGCAGGTTTGCAACTAATGAAAAACTGTTTTTT.

This clonotype showed up just a few times. The genes are TRBV10-3 and TRBJ2-7, with 10 nucleotides matching TRBD1. With V trimmed by 5 bases and J by 2 bases, 3 bases remained unmatched. Germline-derived CDR1 and CDR2 are ENHRY and SYGVKD. The CDR3 has 14 amino acids. CDR3 region: CAISHGTGAYEQYF. The CDR3 coding sequence is TGTGCCATCAGTCACGGGACAGGGGCCTACGAGCAGTACTTC.

A few counts support this clonotype. The chain uses TRBV20-1 and TRBJ2-3, with D possibly matching TRBD2 (5 bases). This CDR3 contains 12 residues. V shed 6 bases and J shed 4 bases, with 11 bases lying between them. Germline-derived CDR1 and CDR2 are DFQATT and SNEGSKA (reference sequence). CDR3 amino acids: CSARTAPDTQYF. CDR3 nucleotide sequence: TGCAGTGCCCGGACTGCTCCAGATACGCAGTATTTT.

This clonotype was seen a handful of times. The chain recombines TRBV6-5 with TRBJ2-1; D is ambiguous. Deletions cut 4 bases from V and 8 bases from J, with 6 bases between. In germline, CDR1 is MNHEY, CDR2 SVGAGI. CDR3 length: 11 amino acids. CDR3 DNA: TGTGCCAGCAGTTCCCTAGATGAGCAGTTCTTC. Its protein is CASSSLDEQFF.